What follows describes a single T cell receptor (beta chain). This clonotype was found a few times. Its antigen has not been determined. No base quality values were provided; no much bigger clone lies one nucleotide off. Donors were 35 to 40 systemically healthy Caucasian individuals from Russia aged roughly 6 to 100 years. Approximately 10 milliliters of peripheral blood were collected from each donor into EDTA-treated Vacutainer tubes. PBMCs were isolated by Ficoll-Paque density-gradient centrifugation, with at least 7 million obtained per sample. Trizol reagent was used to extract total RNA from PBMCs, with at least 5.5 micrograms per sample. For every donor, an aliquot of PBMCs went through flow cytometry to measure the percentages of naive CD45RAhigh/CD27high T cells. The data derive from a study of blood T cells in healthy people across ages (dated by TCRdb to the mid-2010s). Regarding the research as a whole: In model experiments, roughly one uniquely barcoded TCR beta cDNA molecule per two T cells was captured by template switching. For two donors (one aged 18 to 30 and one aged 80 or older), the study analyzed two additional independent replicas of 1 million unique cDNA reads from the same blood draw. Using deep sequencing normalized with unique cDNA molecular identifiers, the study measured how TCR beta repertoire diversity changes with age. The donors were split into four age groups: young (average about 16 years), middle-aged (more than 35), aged (approximately 60) and long-lived (about 82). On the study overall, not on this receptor specifically: Because donor CMV infection status was unknown, age-related changes in expanded clonotypes were potentially confounded. The percentage of naive T cells measured by flow cytometry correlated strongly with observed TCR beta diversity. Compared with the aged group, the long-lived group had more naive CD4+ T cells, fewer expanded clones and increased TCR diversity, suggesting age selection. Bulk unsorted PBMC profiling prevented conclusive comparison of naive and antigen-experienced compartments. Estimates of total diversity based on one million sequenced T cells were considered lower bounds and underestimates. As age increased, observed TCR beta diversity per million T cells dropped in a roughly linear way, and a significant reduction was already evident by age around 41.

Per the germline V gene, MGHRA is the CDR1 and YSYEKL is the CDR2. V is shortened by 0 bases, J by 6 bases, and the region joining them spans 14 bases. There are 16 amino acids in the CDR3, from cysteine to phenylalanine inclusive. Only the CDR3 region is kept as DNA, spanning 48 bases read in frame from base 1. To prepare the library, 5' RACE was applied. TCRdb records Illumina HiSeq 2500 as the sequencer. A second PCR of roughly 7 to 11 cycles was performed with a sample-barcoded 5' primer and a J-beta primer mix. Each TCR beta cDNA molecule received a unique molecular identifier from a template-switch 5' adaptor carrying 12 random nucleotides. Each sample yielded at least 2.5 million CDR3-containing paired-end reads. The Mint cDNA synthesis kit, primed by a TRBC-specific oligonucleotide, was used to synthesize first-strand cDNA from all RNA. After uracil-DNA glycosylase treatment, a first 18-cycle PCR used universal primers M1SS and BC2_uni_R on all cDNA. As for the original processing: Normalization of each sample was performed by random selection of 1 million high-quality reads, each carrying a distinct molecular identifier. Reads sharing molecular identifiers were discarded rather than binned into consensus sequences. MiTCR, set to a Q25 quality threshold and the strictest error-elimination algorithm, was used for CDR3 identification, clonotype clustering and error correction. Lower-bound total TCR beta diversity was estimated with a nonparametric unseen species model using Euler transformation. The raw public data were reprocessed by TCRdb itself: fastp quality trimming at Q25, MiXCR clonotype calling, in-frame beta chains only. Each CDR3 protein gets just one entry, which takes the most common genes and DNA from the rows behind it. What appears here as the V and J calls and clone size reflects TCRdb's work, not the paper's. This sample lists approximately 580,000 distinct CDR3 sequences; 24% were detected once. The top ten hold around 10% of the sample.

The data were also submitted as part of a second study, on T cells of mothers and their children. Taken from the second paper: Nine systemically healthy Caucasian individuals served as donors, namely three mothers together with their six children. cDNA synthesis consumed the entire amount of extracted RNA, loaded at around 1.4 ug RNA in each 15 ul reaction. In the second PCR, the M1S primer added sample barcodes and 2-4 random nucleotides. Each mother yielded over 9.5 million TCR beta CDR3 reads and each child 2.5 million to 3 million reads. In both related and unrelated pairs, thymic selection shapes the output of TCR recombination in a similar way, with inherited differences having only a minor effect. Normalized repertoire overlap was always slightly but never significantly higher in related than unrelated mother-child pairs. No persistent microchimeric T cell clones were found, with a detection sensitivity of roughly 92 clones per million clonotypes. The study used deep NGS to compare TCR beta repertoires of mothers and children, seeking features distinguishing related mother-child pairs from unrelated individuals. Mothers averaged approximately 40 +/- 4 years of age and children averaged around 10 +/- 4 years. After adapter ligation with NEBNext reagents, the libraries were sequenced on Illumina HiSeq 2000 with 100+100 nt paired-end reads. To avoid cross-contamination, the mother libraries and the child libraries were prepared a month apart and sequenced in separate runs. Between roughly 500,000 and 2,000,000 distinct TCR beta clonotypes were identified per donor. Naive TCR beta clonotypes were estimated from low-frequency clonotypes matched to each donor's FACS-determined naive share, without sorting.

Sequencing was carried out using blood. The receptor was derived from a boy aged 10-17 years in good health. The V and J genes are TRBV4-1 and TRBJ1-4; possibly the D gene is TRBD1, per 6 matching bases. The CDR3 reads CASSQDGTKGYEKLFF. In nucleotides, the sequence is TGCGCCAGCAGCCAAGATGGGACAAAGGGCTATGAAAAACTGTTTTTT.